This T cell receptor beta chain stems from a study of CD4 T cells in relation to SARS-CoV-2 and coronaviruses (dated by TCRdb to 2020 to 2022). General notes on the study: In the ViraFEST assay, PBMCs were cultured with antigen for about eleven days, after which TCR beta CDR3s were sequenced to identify antigen-specific clonal expansions. Across all 12 patients in the convalescent cohort, the median age was roughly 38 years, with a range of roughly 21 to 75 years. Of the roughly 12 convalescent patients, 8 were male and 4 were female, and two of the subjects were Hispanic. Shared crossreactive spike epitopes were mapped to their HLA restriction using patient-derived lymphoblastoid cell lines. Memory CD4+ T cell crossreactivity between SARS-CoV-2 and common cold coronavirus spike proteins was assessed at the TCR clonotype level in the study. The Adaptive Biotechnologies TCR-sequencing kit was used to sequence samples from three pre-COVID donors and the naive versus memory experiments, while other data came from Illumina-based sequencing. Expansion assays from other donors in the study were sequenced with a different, Illumina-based TCR-beta assay.

DNA from CEF-cultured naive and memory CD4+ T cells underwent immunoSEQ TCR-beta sequencing at survey level. As for the original processing: Preprocessing removed nonproductive sequences and CDR3s not starting with C, not ending with F or W, or shorter than 7 amino acids. The MANAFEST web app was used to call antigen-specific clonotypes on the basis of expansion compared with the reference and with other culture wells. A clone counted as positive if significantly expanded in 2 of 3 replicate wells versus the reference culture at FDR below 0.05. To be called positive, a clone also had to show significant expansion compared with every other tandem well and an odds ratio greater than 5. Cultured and uncultured naive and memory CD4+ repertoires were searched for previously identified spike- and CEF-reactive CDR3s. Pairwise Levenshtein distance, computed with the stringdist R package after three terminal residues were trimmed from each end, was used as the measure of CDR3 homology. TCRdb mirrors the immuneACCESS table, restricted to in-frame sequences. Some clones are absent from its copies; in checked studies, under half trace to an unresolved V gene, and the reason for the others is unknown. V and J calls and clone size are those listed in that table; D and trimming were worked out from the DNA. The sample contains around 40,000 clones, nearly 85% of them found a single time. The ten largest account for roughly 1.2% of the sample.

Naive and memory CD4+ T cells were separated from cryopreserved PBMCs through CD4 enrichment, which was followed by EasySep naive CD4+ T cell enrichment. For roughly 11 days, sorted naive or memory CD4+ T cells (roughly 98,000) were cultured at a 1:1 ratio with T cell-depleted PBMCs and CEF peptides. In general, triplicate replicate wells were used for every peptide culture condition. Ficoll-Paque PLUS gradient centrifugation was used to isolate PBMCs from either whole blood or leukapheresis product. PBMCs were either cryopreserved at -140 degrees C or used fresh in the expansion assay. The QIAamp Micro DNA Kit was used to extract genomic DNA from the CD4+ T cells. For CDR1 and CDR2, the germline V gene lists SGDLS and YYNGEE. Clipping removes 4 bases from V and 6 bases from J, with 13 as the unmatched junction base count. From the cysteine through the phenylalanine, the CDR3 covers 17 amino acids. Only CDR3 DNA remains: 51 bases, in frame from the first base.

As regards this clone: Which antigen it targets is not known. Per-base quality was not reported, and no clone a single base away is much larger than it.

Summary of the overall study and its limitations: Pre-pandemic and post-infection samples were not both contributed by any donor, so tracing of the source of pre-existing responses was limited. Crossreactive clones showed significantly weaker SARS-CoV-2-driven expansion than monoreactive clones, consistent with antigenic imprinting. Since the crossreactivity analysis centred on spike protein, crossreactivity against other viral proteins was not assessed. Naive versus memory sequencing indicated that memory recall responses, rather than primary responses primed during culture, are detected by the assay. The study was constrained by small numbers of patients and of tested TCRs. In roughly 60% of donors, memory CD4+ clonotypes turned up that crossrecognized SARS-CoV-2 and at least one common cold coronavirus spike.

Sequences were obtained from naive CD4+ T cells from PBMCs, cultured in vitro. Taken with the paper, the label for cell subset or site translates to: naive CD4+ T cells isolated by negative enrichment. Recombination joined TRBV9 with TRBJ2-2; 9 nucleotides in the junction match TRBD2. The receptor was derived from an adult with COVID-19. The DNA is as follows: TGTGCCAGCAGCTTCCCCCGAGGACTAGCGACATCCGGGGAGCTGTTTTTT. The resulting protein is CASSFPRGLATSGELFF.